This T cell receptor beta chain appears in the sequencing data of a study of blood T cells in healthy people across ages. Through a sample-barcoded 5' primer and a J-beta primer mix, a second PCR was run for about 6 to 12 cycles. TCRdb reanalysed the 5' RACE reads using MiXCR and keeps one entry per CDR3 protein. The top ten clones hold approximately 10% of a sample with more than 900,000 distinct CDR3 sequences, about 29% of them seen once. This sample was also put to use in a study of T cells of mothers and their children. That work adds: In cDNA synthesis, all of the extracted RNA was used at roughly 1.5 ug per 15 ul.

The receptor was derived from a woman between 40 and 55 years old in good health. Sequenced input: blood.

The CDR3 DNA is TGTGCCATCACCGCCGGGACAGGGTCCTACAATGAGCAGTACTTC. Its protein is CAITAGTGSYNEQYF. This rearrangement joins TRBV10-3 to TRBJ2-1, with 9 bases identical to TRBD1. The J call is in doubt because the DNA end fits TRBJ2-7 better. Germline CDR1 reads ENHRY; CDR2 reads SYGVKD. The CDR3 length is 15 residues.